These T cell receptor beta chains were read from a single sample in a study of shared clonotypes between healthy human individuals. Some clones are missing from TCRdb's copy, which holds only in-frame ones; the method was immunoSEQ multiplex PCR. The sample lists over a million clones; around 75% were seen once. Sequenced input: memory CD4+ T cells sorted from blood. These receptors originate from a man aged 18-30 years in good health. Both conserved end residues are part of each CDR3. Fields, in order: V gene, clone size, D gene, J gene, CDR3 protein, CDR3 DNA. A D gene is named only where the DNA matches it firmly. Size tells how often a clone was seen (once, few, many) or the class of an expanded clone, and some rows leave it out.

V gene: TRBV7-9
clone size: -
D gene: -
J gene: TRBJ2-3
CDR3 protein: CASLQPAGETDTQYF
CDR3 DNA: TGTGCCAGCCTGCAACCGGCAGGGGAAACAGATACGCAGTATTTT

V gene: TRBV7-7
clone size: few
D gene: TRBD2
J gene: TRBJ2-2
CDR3 protein: CASSLARLVWREGGELFF
CDR3 DNA: TGTGCTAGCAGCTTAGCCCGACTAGTTTGGCGGGAGGGGGGGGAGCTGTTTTTT

V gene: TRBV5-1
clone size: -
D gene: TRBD1
J gene: TRBJ2-2
CDR3 protein: CASSRRQGLTGELFF
CDR3 DNA: TGCGCCAGCAGCCGAAGACAGGGCTTGACCGGGGAGCTGTTTTTT

V gene: TRBV2
clone size: once
D gene: TRBD2
J gene: TRBJ2-7
CDR3 protein: CASSGGGRPYEQYF
CDR3 DNA: TGTGCCAGCAGCGGGGGGGGAAGACCCTACGAGCAGTACTTC

V gene: TRBV7-9
clone size: -
D gene: -
J gene: TRBJ2-1
CDR3 protein: CASINTAGGNEQFF
CDR3 DNA: TGTGCCAGCATTAATACGGCGGGCGGAAATGAGCAGTTCTTC

V gene: TRBV30
clone size: -
D gene: -
J gene: TRBJ1-6
CDR3 protein: CAWREQSGSPLHF
CDR3 DNA: TGTGCCTGGAGGGAACAGTCAGGGTCACCCCTCCACTTT

V gene: TRBV6-5
clone size: -
D gene: -
J gene: TRBJ1-2
CDR3 protein: CASSSQGVYGYTF
CDR3 DNA: TGTGCCAGCAGTAGCCAGGGCGTTTATGGCTACACCTTC

V gene: TRBV10-3
clone size: -
D gene: -
J gene: TRBJ2-7
CDR3 protein: CAISEIRGAVEQYF
CDR3 DNA: TGTGCCATCAGTGAGATTCGGGGGGCCGTCGAGCAGTACTTC

V gene: TRBV5-1
clone size: -
D gene: -
J gene: TRBJ2-1
CDR3 protein: CASSFFGTQTVDNEQFF
CDR3 DNA: TGCGCCAGCAGCTTCTTCGGGACACAAACGGTGGACAATGAGCAGTTCTTC

V gene: TRBV5-1
clone size: -
D gene: -
J gene: TRBJ1-2
CDR3 protein: CASSLVQGFEFYGYTF
CDR3 DNA: TGCGCCAGCAGCTTGGTTCAGGGATTCGAGTTTTATGGCTACACCTTC

V gene: TRBV27
clone size: few
D gene: -
J gene: TRBJ1-1
CDR3 protein: CASSTRGYSGVWF
CDR3 DNA: TGTGCCAGCAGTACAAGGGGGTACTCGGGAGTTTGGTTT

V gene: TRBV5-1
clone size: -
D gene: -
J gene: TRBJ1-3
CDR3 protein: CASSFGTVSSGNTIYF
CDR3 DNA: TGCGCCAGCAGCTTTGGGACGGTGAGCTCTGGAAACACCATATATTTT

V gene: TRBV19
clone size: few
D gene: TRBD1
J gene: TRBJ1-5
CDR3 protein: CASTDDRAQQPQHF
CDR3 DNA: TGTGCCAGTACCGACGACAGGGCACAGCAGCCCCAGCATTTT

V gene: TRBV6-1
clone size: -
D gene: -
J gene: TRBJ1-2
CDR3 protein: CASSGRQLGNYGYTF
CDR3 DNA: TGTGCCAGCAGTGGACGACAGCTTGGCAACTATGGCTACACCTTC

V gene: TRBV10-3
clone size: -
D gene: -
J gene: TRBJ2-7
CDR3 protein: CAISEASAYEQYF
CDR3 DNA: TGTGCCATCAGTGAGGCTAGTGCCTACGAGCAGTACTTC

V gene: TRBV19
clone size: -
D gene: -
J gene: TRBJ1-1
CDR3 protein: CASSISGVGNAEAFF
CDR3 DNA: TGTGCCAGTAGTATCTCTGGGGTGGGCAACGCTGAAGCTTTCTTT

V gene: TRBV7-9
clone size: -
D gene: -
J gene: TRBJ2-1
CDR3 protein: CASSFNHEQFF
CDR3 DNA: TGTGCCAGCAGCTTTAACCATGAGCAGTTCTTC

V gene: TRBV5-4
clone size: -
D gene: TRBD1
J gene: TRBJ2-3
CDR3 protein: CASSFYRGRGEDTQYF
CDR3 DNA: TGTGCCAGCAGCTTTTACAGGGGACGGGGAGAAGATACGCAGTATTTT

V gene: TRBV7-9
clone size: once
D gene: TRBD1
J gene: TRBJ1-3
CDR3 protein: CASSLGQADSGNTIYF
CDR3 DNA: TGTGCCAGCAGCCTAGGACAGGCCGATTCTGGAAACACCATATATTTT

V gene: TRBV30
clone size: few
D gene: -
J gene: TRBJ2-2
CDR3 protein: CAWSGHRDTGELFF
CDR3 DNA: TGTGCCTGGAGTGGGCACAGGGACACCGGGGAGCTGTTTTTT

V gene: TRBV28
clone size: -
D gene: TRBD1
J gene: TRBJ1-5
CDR3 protein: CASRSQGASNQPQHF
CDR3 DNA: TGTGCCAGCAGGTCACAGGGGGCGAGCAATCAGCCCCAGCATTTT

V gene: TRBV7-9
clone size: -
D gene: TRBD2
J gene: TRBJ2-5
CDR3 protein: CASSSNYGPQGGETQYF
CDR3 DNA: TGTGCCAGCAGCTCAAACTACGGGCCCCAGGGAGGGGAGACCCAGTACTTC

V gene: TRBV6-5
clone size: few
D gene: TRBD1
J gene: TRBJ1-1
CDR3 protein: CASSSGQGSTEAFF
CDR3 DNA: TGTGCCAGCAGTTCCGGACAGGGGAGCACTGAAGCTTTCTTT

V gene: TRBV29-1
clone size: -
D gene: -
J gene: TRBJ2-3
CDR3 protein: CSVEGQAGRDTQYF
CDR3 DNA: TGCAGCGTTGAAGGTCAGGCAGGGCGGGATACGCAGTATTTT